One sample yielded the 32 T cell receptor beta chains listed below, sequenced in a study of Ad26.COV2.S vaccination and SARS-CoV-2 variants. The repertoire was sequenced with immunoSEQ multiplex PCR; TCRdb's copy has only in-frame clones and lacks some. The sample holds some 290,000 clones, approximately 86% seen once. Stated treatment: around 19 received Ad26.COV2.S at low or high dose, single or two shots; 5 received placebo; per-sample allocation not given. Day 63 after the first vaccine or placebo injection was the time point for sampling. The sequencing used peripheral blood, collected in a trial of Ad26.COV2.S vaccine versus placebo. The receptors stem from a person aged 18-60 years who received the Ad26.COV2.S COVID-19 vaccine or a placebo.

V usage is TRBV3-1 (or the pseudogene TRBV3-2) and J usage is TRBJ2-3, with 9 bases that match TRBD2. Germline trimming cut 4 bases from V and 2 bases from J; bases unmatched to any gene: 4. The CDR3 runs 15 residues. Germline CDR1 reads LGHDT; CDR2 reads YNNKEL (reference sequence). In DNA form, the CDR3 reads TGTGCCAGCAGCCTAGCGGGGGCGACCACAGATACGCAGTATTTT. It yields the protein CASSLAGATTDTQYF.

The chain carries TRBV18 and TRBJ2-3, with D possibly matching TRBD2 (6 bases). The CDR3 totals 14 residues. Germline lookup yields CDR1 KGHSH and CDR2 LQKENI. V was trimmed by 2 bases and J by 6 bases, leaving 12 bases between them. CDR3 nucleotide sequence: TGTGCCAGCTCACCAACCGGAGGGGTGGATACGCAGTATTTT. This codes for CASSPTGGVDTQYF.

The chain uses TRBV9 and TRBJ2-2, with 7 bases aligning to TRBD2. Per the germline V gene, CDR1 is SGDLS and CDR2 is YYNGEE. The CDR3 sequence is 15 residues long. Losses at the gene ends were 1 base for V and 3 bases for J; bases not matched to a gene: 3. CDR3 loop: CASSVLGGYTGELFF. As DNA, the CDR3 is TGTGCCAGCAGCGTACTGGGGGGGTACACCGGGGAGCTGTTTTTT. The variable domain in full, with the rest retrieved from reference TRBV9 and TRBJ2-2, is DSGVTQTPKHLITATGQRVTLRCSPRSGDLSVYWYQQSLDQGLQFLIQYYNGEERAKGNILERFSAQQFPDLHSELNLSSLELGDSALYFCASSVLGGYTGELFFGEGSRLTVL.

The CDR3 nucleotides are TGTGCCTGGAGGGCGATGAACACTGAAGCTTTCTTT. Translated, it gives CAWRAMNTEAFF. This chain uses TRBV30 with TRBJ1-1; D uncertain. The V end lost 3 bases, the J end lost 0 bases, and 5 bases lay between the germline ends. The CDR3 extends over 12 amino acids. Germline V gene data show CDR1 as GTSNPN and CDR2 as SVGIG (reference sequence).

The count of this clone is one. The rearrangement links TRBV5-1 to TRBJ1-6; D perhaps matches TRBD1 (6 bases). This CDR3 has 18 residues. Germline V lookup: CDR1 SGHRS, CDR2 YFSETQ. V shed 4 bases and J shed 7 bases, with 24 bases lying between them. CDR3 protein: CASSRTDRDRWANSPLHF. CDR3 bases: TGCGCCAGCAGCCGGACAGACCGTGATAGGTGGGCCAATTCACCCCTCCACTTT. Full variable domain (rest looked up from reference TRBV5-1 and TRBJ1-6): KAGVTQTPRYLIKTRGQQVTLSCSPISGHRSVSWYQQTPGQGLQFLFEYFSETQRNKGNFPGRFSGRQFSNSRSEMNVSTLELGDSALYLCASSRTDRDRWANSPLHFGNGTRLTVT.

The chain couples TRBV4-3 to TRBJ1-2, with a tentative D call TRBD1 (5 bases). The CDR3 has 15 amino acids. The V end was cut by 4 bases, the J end by 4 bases, with 16 bases between. From germline, CDR1 is LGHNA and CDR2 YSLEER. CDR3 DNA sequence: TGCGCCAGCAGCCCCGGGTGGCAGGGAACCTATGGCTACACCTTC. Translated: CASSPGWQGTYGYTF.

This clone appeared once. The chain employs TRBV5-4 and TRBJ2-2; 8 nucleotides agree with TRBD2. The V and J ends lost 4 bases and 2 bases, in that order; junction bases with no gene match: 10. The CDR3 has 17 residues. Germline V CDR1 and CDR2: SGHNT, YYREEE (reference sequence). The CDR3 here is CASSPSPSGGNTGELFF. The CDR3 DNA reads as TGTGCCAGCAGCCCAAGCCCCAGCGGGGGTAACACCGGGGAGCTGTTTTTT.

This rearrangement joins TRBV20-1 to TRBJ1-2; 7 bases agree with TRBD1. The length of the CDR3 is 15 residues. V was pared by 3 bases and J by 3 bases, with 10 bases of the junction left unmatched. Germline assignment: CDR1 DFQATT and CDR2 SNEGSKA (reference sequence). In nucleotides, the CDR3 is TGCAGTGCTAGTATCAGGACGGGACAGTACTATGGCTACACCTTC. This sequence encodes CSASIRTGQYYGYTF.

V usage is TRBV2 and J usage is TRBJ2-2; the match to TRBD1 covers 10 bases. Germline values: CDR1 SNHLY, CDR2 FYNNEI. Losses at the gene ends were 8 bases for V and 5 bases for J; bases not matched to a gene: 8. The CDR3 extends over 15 amino acids. CDR3 DNA sequence: TGTGCCAGCGTGGGGGACAGGGGTGGGACCGGGGAGCTGTTTTTT. The encoded protein is CASVGDRGGTGELFF.

This chain connects TRBV7-2 to TRBJ2-5; tentative D call: TRBD1 (7 bases). The CDR3 consists of 15 residues. The V end was cut by 4 bases, the J end by 5 bases, with 17 bases between. Germline CDR1 reads SGHTA; CDR2 reads FQGNSA. The CDR3 nucleotides are TGTGCCAGCAGCTCAATTAGGGCAGGGGGGGAGACCCAGTACTTC. Its translation is CASSSIRAGGETQYF.

This chain connects TRBV5-6 to TRBJ2-2, with 8 positions matching TRBD1. The CDR3 sequence is 15 residues long. With 4 bases clipped from V and 4 bases from J, the junction kept 6 bases outside the gene matches. Germline loops: CDR1 SGHDT, CDR2 YYEEEE. This CDR3 is CASSQGQVGTGELFF. CDR3 sequence (DNA): TGTGCCAGCAGCCAGGGACAGGTTGGCACCGGGGAGCTGTTTTTT.

The chain recombines TRBV7-9 with TRBJ2-1, with D tentatively TRBD2 (5 bases). Germline V gene data show CDR1 as SEHNR and CDR2 as FQNEAQ (reference sequence). The CDR3 has 15 amino acids. V gave up 0 bases and J gave up 2 bases, with 8 bases separating them. The CDR3: CASSLATGAYNEQFF. The CDR3 DNA sequence: TGTGCCAGCAGCTTAGCGACCGGGGCCTACAATGAGCAGTTCTTC.

The chain carries TRBV30 and TRBJ1-1; D is unclear. The V end lost 3 bases, the J end lost 1 base, and 12 bases lay between the germline ends. Germline V gene data show CDR1 as GTSNPN and CDR2 as SVGIG (reference sequence). The CDR3 loop spans 14 amino acids. This chain's CDR3 is CAWSLPTWNTEAFF. The CDR3 DNA follows: TGTGCCTGGAGCCTACCAACATGGAACACTGAAGCTTTCTTT.

The chain couples TRBV27 to TRBJ1-2; D ambiguous. CDR1 is MNHEY and CDR2 is SMNVEV in the germline V gene (reference sequence). V lost 2 bases and J 0 bases, leaving 10 bases between the germline ends. This CDR3 contains 15 residues. The CDR3 loop is CASSLGGRPNYGYTF. The CDR3 DNA reads TGTGCCAGCAGTTTAGGTGGCAGGCCTAACTATGGCTACACCTTC.

J is TRBJ2-4 and V is TRBV19; 9 nucleotides agree with TRBD1. CDR1 is LNHDA, CDR2 SQIVND, per germline (reference sequence). The CDR3 is made up of 15 amino acids. The V gene end was trimmed by 7 bases and the J gene end by 6 bases; junction bases not matched to a gene: 10. CDR3 bases: TGTGCCAGTAAGGGGGGGACAGGGAGGACAAACATTCAGTACTTC. Protein product: CASKGGTGRTNIQYF.

V usage is TRBV6-5 and J usage is TRBJ2-7; 8 positions agree with TRBD1. V lost 5 bases to trimming and J lost 3 bases; unmatched junction nucleotides: 3. The CDR3 is 13 residues long. Germline CDR1 MNHEY, CDR2 SVGAGI. In DNA form, the CDR3 reads TGTGCCAGCAGTAGGACAGGGTTCTACGAGCAGTACTTC. This gives the protein CASSRTGFYEQYF.

This clone was seen a handful of times. The chain carries TRBV6-6 and TRBJ1-5; D gene uncertain. CDR1 is MNHNY and CDR2 is SVGAGI in the germline V gene (reference sequence). This CDR3 comprises 16 residues. Trimming stripped 5 bases from V and 0 bases from J, with 14 bases between. CDR3 loop: CASSPVGFYSNQPQHF. CDR3 nucleotides: TGTGCCAGCAGTCCCGTGGGGTTTTATAGCAATCAGCCCCAGCATTTT.

V and J are TRBV6-5 and TRBJ2-3; D remains unclear. V lost 8 bases, J lost 2 bases, and 5 bases lay in between. The germline V gene has CDR1 MNHEY and CDR2 SVGAGI. The CDR3 is 11 residues long. This CDR3 reads CASQTTDTQYF. In DNA, the CDR3 is TGTGCCAGCCAAACCACAGATACGCAGTATTTT.

The rearrangement links TRBV7-9 to TRBJ2-6, with a weak D call TRBD1 (5 bases). Germline-derived CDR1 and CDR2 are SEHNR and FQNEAQ (reference sequence). This CDR3 is built from 19 residues. Trimming pared 3 bases from V and 6 bases from J, leaving 24 bases between. The CDR3 loop is CASSFPTDGLGRKANVLTF. The CDR3, as DNA: TGTGCCAGCAGCTTCCCGACGGACGGCCTGGGGCGAAAGGCCAACGTCCTGACTTTC.

This chain links TRBV6-5 with TRBJ2-1, with TRBD2 matching 10 bases. The V segment lost 9 bases and the J segment 3 bases; nucleotides outside the gene matches: 2. The CDR3 spans 13 residues. Looked up from germline, CDR1 is MNHEY and CDR2 is SVGAGI. The CDR3 sequence is CASLAGGYNEQFF. The DNA of the CDR3 is TGTGCCAGTTTAGCGGGGGGCTACAATGAGCAGTTCTTC.

The chain uses TRBV2 and TRBJ1-4; no definite D call. CDR1 SNHLY and CDR2 FYNNEI come from the germline V gene. Trimming shortened V by 4 bases and J by 8 bases, and 17 bases separated the two germline ends. The CDR3 sequence is 15 residues long. The CDR3 region is CASSGRSRSDEKLFF. The CDR3, as DNA: TGTGCCAGCAGTGGCCGCTCCCGATCAGACGAAAAACTGTTTTTT.

The table lists this clone with a few counts. The gene calls are TRBV18 and TRBJ1-3; no clear D. V lost 3 bases, J lost 3 bases, and 3 bases lay in between. The CDR3 loop spans 12 amino acids. Germline assignment: CDR1 KGHSH and CDR2 LQKENI. The CDR3, as DNA: TGTGCCAGCTCACCGGATGGAAACACCATATATTTT. Amino acids: CASSPDGNTIYF. Full variable domain (remainder filled in from reference TRBV18 and TRBJ1-3): NAGVMQNPRHLVRRRGQEARLRCSPMKGHSHVYWYRQLPEEGLKFMVYLQKENIIDESGMPKERFSAEFPKEGPSILRIQQVVRGDSAAYFCASSPDGNTIYFGEGSWLTVV.

The chain employs TRBV11-2 and TRBJ2-7; perhaps D is TRBD1 or TRBD2 (5 bases each). The CDR3 has 14 amino acids. The germline V and J ends were trimmed by 1 base and 2 bases, with 9 bases remaining between them. Germline lookup yields CDR1 SGHAT and CDR2 FQNNGV. CDR3 sequence (DNA): TGTGCCAGCAGCTTAGCGGGGCCGACCTACGAGCAGTACTTC. This encodes CASSLAGPTYEQYF.

The rearrangement uses TRBV27 and TRBJ1-2; TRBD1 matches 10 bases. With V trimmed by 7 bases and J by 0 bases, 14 bases remained unmatched. The CDR3 consists of 18 residues. Germline values: CDR1 MNHEY, CDR2 SMNVEV (reference sequence). The CDR3 protein is CASTSLRGGQGTNYGYTF. The CDR3 DNA reads as TGTGCCAGCACCTCGCTCAGAGGGGGACAGGGGACTAACTATGGCTACACCTTC.

The rearrangement joins TRBV5-1 to TRBJ2-7, with 12 bases matching TRBD1. J lost 6 bases, V lost 1 base, and 5 bases had no gene match. The CDR3 consists of 15 residues. Germline loops: CDR1 SGHRS, CDR2 YFSETQ. CDR3 protein: CASSLQGQGAFEQYF. The CDR3 DNA is TGCGCCAGCAGCTTGCAGGGACAGGGGGCTTTCGAGCAGTACTTC.

The rearrangement uses TRBV4-3 and TRBJ2-1; no definite D call. V lost 4 bases and J lost 3, with 19 bases in between. Germline CDR1 LGHNA, CDR2 YSLEER. The CDR3 runs 17 residues. The CDR3 region is CASSPKGGVYRYNEQFF. The CDR3 nucleotides are TGCGCCAGCAGCCCAAAAGGTGGGGTCTACCGCTACAATGAGCAGTTCTTC.

V is TRBV18 and J is TRBJ1-1; 8 nucleotides align to TRBD1. The germline V gene has CDR1 KGHSH and CDR2 LQKENI. V shed 3 bases, J shed 8 bases, and the junction held 11 bases outside the gene matches. The CDR3 contains 15 residues. The CDR3 reads CASSPDRVGFGEAFF. CDR3 sequence (DNA): TGTGCCAGCTCACCGGACAGGGTAGGGTTCGGGGAAGCTTTCTTT. The full variable domain, completed using reference TRBV18 and TRBJ1-1, is NAGVMQNPRHLVRRRGQEARLRCSPMKGHSHVYWYRQLPEEGLKFMVYLQKENIIDESGMPKERFSAEFPKEGPSILRIQQVVRGDSAAYFCASSPDRVGFGEAFFGQGTRLTVV.

The chain couples TRBV9 to TRBJ1-2; 7 bases are a match to TRBD1. Germline V gene sequence: CDR1 SGDLS, CDR2 YYNGEE. V lost 6 bases to trimming and J lost 8 bases; unmatched junction nucleotides: 13. The CDR3 covers 14 residues. The CDR3 bases are TGTGCCAGCACCCCGGGACAGTGGAGCGGGGGCTACACCTTC. It encodes CASTPGQWSGGYTF.

This clone was seen a single time. V usage is TRBV15 and J usage is TRBJ1-5; no clear D. CDR3 length equals 17 residues. The V gene's germline CDR1 is LNHNV and CDR2 YYDKDF (reference sequence). Trimming took 1 base from V and 5 from J, leaving 18 bases between them. For the CDR3, the DNA is TGTGCCACCAGCAGAGGCTGGAATGGCTTGGGCCATCAGCCCCAGCATTTT. Residues: CATSRGWNGLGHQPQHF.

This chain joins TRBV2 and TRBJ1-1; D gene ambiguous. Trimming shortened V by 8 bases and J by 7 bases, and 11 bases separated the two germline ends. CDR1 and CDR2 (germline): SNHLY, FYNNEI. CDR3 length: 11 residues. The CDR3 here is CASRQAIEAFF. In DNA form, the CDR3 reads TGTGCCAGCCGGCAGGCAATTGAAGCTTTCTTT.

The chain links TRBV7-2 to TRBJ2-7; 9 positions agree with TRBD2. V gave up 1 base and J gave up 4 bases; unmatched junction bases: 8. Per the germline V gene, CDR1 is SGHTA and CDR2 is FQGNSA. The CDR3 covers 16 residues. CDR3 DNA sequence: TGTGCCAGCAGCTTAGTGGCTAGCGGGGAGATATACGAGCAGTACTTC. This codes for CASSLVASGEIYEQYF.

The chain recombines TRBV19 with TRBJ2-6; a weak D match, TRBD1 (6 bases). Trimming cost V 5 bases and J 7 bases, with 12 bases left between them. CDR1 LNHDA and CDR2 SQIVND come from the germline V gene (reference sequence). The CDR3 is 14 amino acids. This CDR3 is CASSLNRVANVLTF. In DNA form, the CDR3 reads TGTGCCAGTAGTCTAAACAGGGTTGCCAACGTCCTGACTTTC.